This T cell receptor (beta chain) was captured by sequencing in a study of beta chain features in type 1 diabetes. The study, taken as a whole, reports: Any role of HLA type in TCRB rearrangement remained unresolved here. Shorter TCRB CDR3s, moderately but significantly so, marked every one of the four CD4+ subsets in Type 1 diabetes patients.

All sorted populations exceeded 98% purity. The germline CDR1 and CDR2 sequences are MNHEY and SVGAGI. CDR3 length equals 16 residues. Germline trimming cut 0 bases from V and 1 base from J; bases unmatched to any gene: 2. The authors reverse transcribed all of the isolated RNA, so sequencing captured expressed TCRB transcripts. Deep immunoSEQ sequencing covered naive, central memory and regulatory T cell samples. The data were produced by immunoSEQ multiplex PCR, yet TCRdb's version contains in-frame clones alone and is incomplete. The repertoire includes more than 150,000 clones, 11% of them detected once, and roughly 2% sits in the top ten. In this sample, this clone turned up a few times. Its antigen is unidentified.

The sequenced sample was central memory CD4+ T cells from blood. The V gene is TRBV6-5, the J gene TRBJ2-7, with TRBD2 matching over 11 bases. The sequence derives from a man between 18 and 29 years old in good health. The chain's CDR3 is CASSYSGTSGSYEQYF. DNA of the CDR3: TGTGCCAGCAGTTACTCGGGGACTAGCGGTTCCTACGAGCAGTACTTC.